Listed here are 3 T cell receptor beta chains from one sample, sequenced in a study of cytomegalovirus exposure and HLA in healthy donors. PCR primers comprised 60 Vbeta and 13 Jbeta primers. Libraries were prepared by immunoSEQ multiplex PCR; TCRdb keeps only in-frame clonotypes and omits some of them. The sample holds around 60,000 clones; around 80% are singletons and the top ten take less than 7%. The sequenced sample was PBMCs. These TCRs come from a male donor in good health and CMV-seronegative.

In nucleotides, the CDR3 is TGCGCCAGCAGCTTGGATCCTAGGGACAGGGGCGGCTACACCTTC. As protein: CASSLDPRDRGGYTF. This chain connects TRBV5-1 to TRBJ1-2, with 10 bases fitting TRBD1. Germline V CDR1 and CDR2: SGHRS, YFSETQ. J gave up 8 bases and V 0 bases, and 7 bases lay outside the gene matches. The CDR3 is 15 residues long.

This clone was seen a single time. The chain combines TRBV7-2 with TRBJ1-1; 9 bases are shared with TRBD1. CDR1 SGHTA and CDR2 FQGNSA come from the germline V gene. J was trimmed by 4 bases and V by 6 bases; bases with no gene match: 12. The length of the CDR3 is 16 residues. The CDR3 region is CASSSDRGWATTEAFF. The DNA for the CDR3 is TGTGCCAGCAGTTCGGACAGGGGTTGGGCAACCACTGAAGCTTTCTTT.

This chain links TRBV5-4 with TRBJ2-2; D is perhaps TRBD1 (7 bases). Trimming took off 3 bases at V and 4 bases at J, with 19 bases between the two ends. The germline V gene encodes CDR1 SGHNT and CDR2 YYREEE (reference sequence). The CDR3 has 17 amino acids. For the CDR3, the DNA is TGTGCCAGCAGCTGGGGGAACAGGGGAGGAGGCACCGGGGAGCTGTTTTTT. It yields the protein CASSWGNRGGGTGELFF.